This TCR beta chain derives from a study of blood T cell repertoires in COVID-19. Libraries were prepared by immunoSEQ multiplex PCR; TCRdb keeps only in-frame clonotypes and omits some of them. The sample holds 300,000 to 350,000 clones, 88% seen once. With 3 bases removed from V and 1 base from J, the gap between germline ends came to 7 bases. The CDR3 covers 13 residues. Germline CDR1 SGDLS, CDR2 YYNGEE. This sequence originates from a man aged 30-40 years who had recovered from COVID-19. This rearrangement joins TRBV9 to TRBJ1-1, with D possibly matching TRBD1 (5 bases). The sequenced sample consisted of PBMCs or T cells enriched from blood (not recorded which). Here the CDR3 reads CASSGQPNTEAFF. CDR3 nucleotides: TGTGCCAGCAGCGGACAGCCGAACACTGAAGCTTTCTTT.